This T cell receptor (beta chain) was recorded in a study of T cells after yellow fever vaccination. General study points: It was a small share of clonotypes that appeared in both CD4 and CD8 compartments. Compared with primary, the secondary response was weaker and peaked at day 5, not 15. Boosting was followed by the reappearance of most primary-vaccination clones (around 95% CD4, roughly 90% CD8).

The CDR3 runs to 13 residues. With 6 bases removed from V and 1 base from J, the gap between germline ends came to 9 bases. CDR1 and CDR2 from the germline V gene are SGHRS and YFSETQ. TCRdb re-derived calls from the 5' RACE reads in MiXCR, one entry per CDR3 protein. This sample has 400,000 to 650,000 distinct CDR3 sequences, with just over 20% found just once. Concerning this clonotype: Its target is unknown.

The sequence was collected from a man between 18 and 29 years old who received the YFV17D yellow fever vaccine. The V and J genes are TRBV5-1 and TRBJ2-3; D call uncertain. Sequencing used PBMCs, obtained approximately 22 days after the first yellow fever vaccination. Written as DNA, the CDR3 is TGCGCCAGCAAGGACCAACGCACAGATACGCAGTATTTT. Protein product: CASKDQRTDTQYF.